Presented here are 27 T cell receptor beta chains from one specimen sequenced in a study of low-dose radiotherapy and immunotherapy resistance in tumors. Alpha and beta chains were covered, as first-strand cDNA relied on TRAV- and TRBV-specific primers. TCR amplification ran roughly 21 PCR cycles using constant-region and V-primer adapter primers. TCRdb re-derived calls from the reads in MiXCR, one entry per CDR3 protein. The sample shows about 14,000 distinct CDR3 sequences, 49% of them seen only once. These receptors all come from a human donor with advanced metastatic prostate, ovarian, gallbladder or colorectal cancer (not recorded which). This table probably holds off-target reads from a library built for another chain.

This chain links TRBV20-1 with TRBJ2-1; 7 bases match TRBD2. Looked up from germline, CDR1 is DFQATT and CDR2 is SNEGSKA (reference sequence). The J segment lost 1 base and the V segment lost 0 bases, leaving 15 bases of the junction unmatched. The CDR3 totals 19 residues. The CDR3 sequence: CSARDVYWGEGTSYNEQFF. DNA of the CDR3: TGCAGTGCTAGAGATGTGTACTGGGGGGAGGGAACGTCCTACAATGAGCAGTTCTTC.

The gene calls are TRBV5-1 and TRBJ1-5, with D unresolved. Germline values: CDR1 SGHRS, CDR2 YFSETQ. The CDR3 runs 14 residues. V was shortened by 4 bases and J by 3 bases, with 11 bases between the two germline ends. CDR3 sequence: CASSVDGNNQPQHF. The CDR3 DNA sequence: TGCGCCAGCAGCGTGGACGGGAACAATCAGCCCCAGCATTTT.

This chain joins TRBV4-1 and TRBJ2-3, with a tentative D call TRBD2 (6 bases). The CDR3 totals 16 residues. Germline V CDR1 and CDR2: MGHRA, YSYEKL. Trimming removed 1 base at V and 5 bases at J, with 16 bases between. The CDR3 nucleotides are TGCGCCAGCAGCCAAGGCTTGGGTGCGGGGAGAGATACGCAGTATTTT. This encodes CASSQGLGAGRDTQYF.

Regarding this clonotype: A read error may produce the germline difference seen at one junction end. The chain recombines TRBV13 with TRBJ1-6; perhaps TRBD1 as D (5 bases). The CDR3 runs 15 residues. The V gene's germline CDR1 is PRHDT and CDR2 FYEKMQ (reference sequence). The CDR3 reads CTMREKDTNAGKSTF. CDR3 coding DNA: TGTACAATGAGAGAGAAGGACACCAATGCAGGCAAATCAACCTTT.

This chain uses TRBV28 with TRBJ2-1; D possibly corresponds to TRBD1 (9 bases). The CDR3 is 15 amino acids. Germline lookup yields CDR1 MDHEN and CDR2 SYDVKM. V was shortened by 4 bases and J by 8 bases, with 18 bases between the two germline ends. The DNA for the CDR3 is TGTGCCAGCAGTTCGGGGGGGACAGGGTTGTATGAGCAGTTCTTC. Its translation is CASSSGGTGLYEQFF.

The genes are TRBV7-2 and TRBJ2-1; 8 bases match TRBD2. The CDR3 is made up of 17 amino acids. The V and J ends lost 2 bases and 1 base, in that order; junction bases with no gene match: 7. From germline, CDR1 is SGHTA and CDR2 FQGNSA. The CDR3 protein is CASSLRAGGGSYNEQFF. In nucleotides, the CDR3 is TGTGCCAGCAGCTTAAGGGCGGGAGGAGGGTCCTACAATGAGCAGTTCTTC.

The chain carries TRBV7-2 and TRBJ1-1, with unresolved D. The CDR3 is 13 amino acids. Germline V gene sequence: CDR1 SGHTA, CDR2 FQGNSA. V lost 5 bases and J lost 0, with 7 bases in between. The chain's CDR3 is CASSLRMNTEAFF. The CDR3 DNA follows: TGTGCCAGCAGCCTCAGAATGAACACTGAAGCTTTCTTT.

The J gene is TRBJ2-5, the V gene TRBV29-1, with TRBD2 matching over 9 bases. Germline CDR1 reads SQVTM; CDR2 reads ANQGSEA. This CDR3 is built from 10 residues. V was clipped by 4 bases and J by 10 bases; unmatched bases: 1. The CDR3 region is CSVGTSVQYF. The CDR3 coding sequence is TGCAGCGTTGGGACTAGCGTCCAGTACTTC.

V usage is TRBV20-1 and J usage is TRBJ1-5; 7 bases map to TRBD1. The trim removed 5 bases at V and 5 bases at J, leaving 3 bases unmatched. The CDR3 loop spans 12 amino acids. Per germline, CDR1 DFQATT and CDR2 SNEGSKA (reference sequence). CDR3 region: CSAYRGDQPQHF. The CDR3 region has the DNA TGCAGTGCTTACAGGGGAGATCAGCCCCAGCATTTT.

This clonotype was picked up a small number of times. V gene TRBV5-1 combines with J gene TRBJ1-1, with D maybe TRBD1 (5 bases). Germline values: CDR1 SGHRS, CDR2 YFSETQ. The ends were cut back, 3 bases at V and 0 bases at J, with 9 bases in the middle. The CDR3 totals 14 residues. CDR3: CASSSRQMNTEAFF. CDR3 coding DNA: TGCGCCAGCAGCTCTCGACAGATGAACACTGAAGCTTTCTTT. Drawing the rest from reference TRBV5-1 and TRBJ1-1, the complete variable domain is KAGVTQTPRYLIKTRGQQVTLSCSPISGHRSVSWYQQTPGQGLQFLFEYFSETQRNKGNFPGRFSGRQFSNSRSEMNVSTLELGDSALYLCASSSRQMNTEAFFGQGTRLTVV.

This clonotype was seen a handful of times. The chain joins TRBV5-1 to TRBJ2-7, with 8 bases aligning to TRBD1. Germline V gives CDR1 SGHRS, CDR2 YFSETQ. This CDR3 contains 17 residues. The V gene end was trimmed by 0 bases and the J gene end by 3 bases; junction bases not matched to a gene: 11. Here the CDR3 DNA reads TGCGCCAGCAGCTTGGCCGGTGGACAGGGCCCCGTCTACGAGCAGTACTTC. It encodes CASSLAGGQGPVYEQYF.

This clonotype occurred a few times. The chain carries TRBV4-1 and TRBJ1-5; D remains ambiguous. The CDR3 has 14 amino acids. From germline, CDR1 is MGHRA and CDR2 YSYEKL. Trimming took 4 bases from V and 3 from J, leaving 10 bases between them. The CDR3 nucleotides read TGCGCCAGCAGCCCCTGGGTGTCCAATCAGCCCCAGCATTTT. This encodes CASSPWVSNQPQHF.

This chain uses TRBV27 with TRBJ1-1, with 9 bases lining up with TRBD1. Germline lookup yields CDR1 MNHEY and CDR2 SMNVEV (reference sequence). The CDR3 runs to 13 residues. The trim removed 8 bases at V and 9 bases at J, leaving 10 bases unmatched. DNA for the CDR3: TGTGCCAGCCTGCAGGGACAGGGAGGCAAAGCTTTCTTT. This sequence encodes CASLQGQGGKAFF.

This clonotype came up a few times. The genes are TRBV6-1 and TRBJ1-2; the D gene is possibly TRBD1 (5 bases). V shed 8 bases and J shed 3 bases, with 10 bases lying between them. Germline CDR1 reads MNHNS; CDR2 reads SASEGT. The CDR3 contains 12 residues. The CDR3 bases are TGTGCCAGCGGGGCAATTTACTATGGCTACACCTTC. It is translated as CASGAIYYGYTF.

The V call is TRBV12-3 or TRBV12-4, the J call TRBJ2-3; tentatively, D is TRBD2 (6 bases). This CDR3 has 15 amino acids. V was trimmed by 1 base and J by 0 bases, leaving 8 bases between them. The CDR3 loop reads CASSLGGASTDTQYF. CDR3 sequence (DNA): TGTGCCAGCAGTTTAGGCGGGGCCAGCACAGATACGCAGTATTTT.

The V gene is TRBV20-1, the J gene TRBJ2-3, with TRBD2 matching over 10 bases. The CDR3 sequence is 14 residues long. The ends lost 7 bases at V and 4 bases at J; junction bases unmatched: 8. CDR1 is DFQATT and CDR2 is SNEGSKA in the germline V gene (reference sequence). As DNA, the CDR3 is TGCAGTGGGGCGATAGCGGGGGGCCCAGATACGCAGTATTTT. This codes for CSGAIAGGPDTQYF.

The CDR3 here is CASSSRPGVADTQYF. CDR3 in DNA: TGTGCCAGCAGCTCCCGTCCGGGAGTGGCAGATACGCAGTATTTT. The chain employs TRBV9 and TRBJ2-3; D possibly corresponds to TRBD2 (6 bases). CDR3 length: 15 amino acids. Germline assignment: CDR1 SGDLS and CDR2 YYNGEE. V lost 4 bases and J lost 4, with 16 bases in between.

This clonotype was seen only a few times. This chain connects TRBV29-1 to TRBJ2-7; 8 bases map to TRBD1. Germline-derived CDR1 and CDR2 are SQVTM and ANQGSEA. The CDR3 contains 11 residues. V lost 7 bases, J lost 6 bases, and 5 bases stayed unmatched. The CDR3 sequence is CSARTGSEQYF. The DNA of the CDR3 is TGCAGCGCAAGGACAGGGAGCGAGCAGTACTTC.

The rearrangement links TRBV10-2 to TRBJ2-7, with no clear D. The germline gives CDR1 WSHSY, CDR2 SAAADI. This CDR3 is 12 amino acids long. Deletions cut 6 bases from V and 0 bases from J, with 6 bases between. The DNA of the CDR3 is TGCGCCAGCAGGAGTCCCTCCTACGAGCAGTACTTC. Translation: CASRSPSYEQYF.

This clonotype was observed a handful of times. This rearrangement joins TRBV5-1 to TRBJ2-2; D not resolved. The CDR3 runs 14 residues. With 4 bases removed from V and 2 bases from J, the gap between germline ends came to 9 bases. Germline CDR1 SGHRS, CDR2 YFSETQ. CDR3 protein: CASSIGPNTGELFF. The CDR3, as DNA: TGCGCCAGCAGCATAGGACCAAACACCGGGGAGCTGTTTTTT.

The sample holds a few counts of this clonotype. The chain carries TRBV28 and TRBJ1-2; perhaps TRBD1 as D (5 bases). Between the trimmed V and J ends, which lost 3 bases and 4 bases, there was a span of 12 bases. The CDR3 is 14 amino acids. Germline lookup yields CDR1 MDHEN and CDR2 SYDVKM. The CDR3 nucleotides are TGTGCCAGCAGTTTTAAGGAGGGGTCCTATGGCTACACCTTC. Protein product: CASSFKEGSYGYTF.

There are a few counts of this clonotype. The rearrangement uses TRBV29-1 and TRBJ2-7; D is undetermined. The CDR3 spans 11 residues. CDR1 SQVTM and CDR2 ANQGSEA come from the germline V gene. V lost 5 bases to trimming and J lost 6 bases, with 11 bases between them. The CDR3 is CSVPPHSEQYF. The DNA of the CDR3 is TGCAGCGTTCCCCCTCACTCCGAGCAGTACTTC.

CDR3 amino acids: CASSAAYQNTGRNTIYF. The CDR3 bases are TGTGCCAGCAGCGCTGCTTACCAGAACACTGGACGAAACACCATATATTTT. This sequence joins TRBV4-2 and TRBJ1-3; D not resolved. With 5 bases removed from V and 5 bases from J, the gap between germline ends came to 22 bases. This CDR3 is 17 amino acids long. Germline-derived CDR1 and CDR2 are LGHNA and YNFKEQ.

J is TRBJ2-1 and V is TRBV7-2; 13 nucleotides align to TRBD2. V was pared by 5 bases and J by 0 bases, with 4 bases of the junction left unmatched. Germline values: CDR1 SGHTA, CDR2 FQGNSA. This CDR3 comprises 17 residues. CDR3 coding DNA: TGTGCCAGCAGCCCGTGGACTAGCGGGAGCTCCTACAATGAGCAGTTCTTC. It specifies CASSPWTSGSSYNEQFF.

This clonotype has just a few counts. The chain recombines TRBV5-4 with TRBJ2-5; D is possibly TRBD1 or TRBD2 (5 bases each). Germline loops: CDR1 SGHNT, CDR2 YYREEE (reference sequence). The CDR3 sequence is 14 residues long. Trimming cost V 4 bases and J 2 bases, with 12 bases left between them. DNA for the CDR3: TGTGCCAGCAGCCCAGGGACGGATCAAGAGACCCAGTACTTC. Translating it yields CASSPGTDQETQYF.

The J gene is TRBJ2-7, the V gene TRBV5-1; 7 positions match TRBD1. The germline CDR1 and CDR2 sequences are SGHRS and YFSETQ. Trimming at V came to 1 base and at J to 5 bases, leaving 3 bases not matched to a gene. The CDR3 is made up of 13 amino acids. The CDR3 reads CASSLLQGNEQYF. CDR3 DNA: TGCGCCAGCAGCTTGCTACAGGGGAACGAGCAGTACTTC.

CDR3 region: CSASRARGRTEAFF. In DNA form, the CDR3 reads TGCAGTGCTAGTAGGGCCAGGGGGCGAACTGAAGCTTTCTTT. This chain links TRBV20-1 with TRBJ1-1, with 8 bases that match TRBD1. With V trimmed by 3 bases and J by 5 bases, 8 bases remained unmatched. Germline assignment: CDR1 DFQATT and CDR2 SNEGSKA (reference sequence). The CDR3 extends over 14 amino acids.